Presented here are 6 T cell receptor beta chains from one specimen sequenced in a study of T cells in tuberculosis. The data were produced by immunoSEQ multiplex PCR, yet TCRdb's version contains in-frame clones alone and is incomplete. The sample includes about 34,000 clones, 80% to 95% of them seen just once. Time point given: new active TB diagnosis, blood taken before or within 7 days of starting treatment. The sequencing here drew on PBMCs, taken at tuberculosis diagnosis. The receptors were gathered from an adult with tuberculosis.

A single count supports this clone. The chain employs TRBV7-2 and TRBJ1-2, with 7 nucleotides matching TRBD1. With V trimmed by 1 base and J by 0 bases, 8 bases remained unmatched. This CDR3 comprises 17 residues. Germline CDR1 SGHTA, CDR2 FQGNSA. For the CDR3, the DNA is TGTGCCAGCAGCTTAGTCGGGACAGCGGCATCTAACTATGGCTACACCTTC. Amino acids: CASSLVGTAASNYGYTF. Full variable domain (outside the CDR3, taken from reference TRBV7-2 and TRBJ1-2): GAGVSQSPSNKVTEKGKDVELRCDPISGHTALYWYRQSLGQGLEFLIYFQGNSAPDKSGLPSDRFSAERTGGSVSTLTIQRTQQEDSAVYLCASSLVGTAASNYGYTFGSGTRLTVV.

The V gene is TRBV15, the J gene TRBJ2-7, with D tentatively TRBD2 (5 bases). V was pared by 1 base and J by 1 base, with 17 bases between. The germline V gene has CDR1 LNHNV and CDR2 YYDKDF (reference sequence). The CDR3 length is 17 residues. CDR3 protein: CATSRAHDRGSSYEQYF. The CDR3 DNA reads as TGTGCCACCAGCAGAGCTCATGACCGGGGTTCATCCTACGAGCAGTACTTC.

V gene TRBV18 combines with J gene TRBJ2-7; 9 positions match TRBD1. Germline V gene data show CDR1 as KGHSH and CDR2 as LQKENI. Trimming took 3 bases from V and 1 from J; bases not matched to a gene: 4. CDR3 length: 15 amino acids. The CDR3 region has the DNA TGTGCCAGCTCACCGGGACAGGGAAGGTCCTACGAGCAGTACTTC. The encoded protein is CASSPGQGRSYEQYF.

V gene TRBV6-1 combines with J gene TRBJ1-2; tentatively, D is TRBD1 (6 bases). The germline V gene encodes CDR1 MNHNS and CDR2 SASEGT. This CDR3 comprises 12 residues. Trimming took off 8 bases at V and 5 bases at J, with 12 bases between the two ends. CDR3 protein: CASRDNPYGYTF. The CDR3 coding sequence is TGTGCCAGCCGGGACAACCCTTATGGCTACACCTTC.

This rearrangement joins TRBV6-5 to TRBJ1-1; D possibly corresponds to TRBD1 (5 bases). The V end lost 6 bases, the J end lost 1 base, and 12 bases lay between the germline ends. Germline V lookup: CDR1 MNHEY, CDR2 SVGAGI. The CDR3 totals 14 residues. CDR3 sequence: CASRGKTENTEAFF. CDR3 nucleotides: TGTGCCAGCAGGGGAAAGACAGAGAACACTGAAGCTTTCTTT.

The V call is TRBV5-4, the J call TRBJ2-2; the D gene is possibly TRBD2 (6 bases). The CDR3 has 12 amino acids. Trimming pared 7 bases from V and 5 bases from J, leaving 9 bases between. Germline-derived CDR1 and CDR2 are SGHNT and YYREEE (reference sequence). Here the CDR3 reads CASREITGELFF. Written as DNA, the CDR3 is TGTGCCAGCCGGGAGATTACCGGGGAGCTGTTTTTT.